Each of the 32 T cell receptor beta chains below was sequenced from the same sample in a study of T cell repertoires in aging, cancer and after chemotherapy. Amplification of TCR beta used genomic DNA extracted from peripheral blood. A mixed TRB-A/B primer pool amplified rearranged TRB by multiplex touch-down PCR. A single record per CDR3 protein comes from TCRdb applying MiXCR to the multiplex PCR reads. Here the sample spans thousands of distinct CDR3 sequences, about 40% being singletons. Sequencing input: blood. These receptors originate from a human donor with a blood cancer.

The CDR3 loop is CASSEAGIPRHEKLFF. DNA of the CDR3: TGTGCCAGCAGTGAAGCGGGGATCCCACGACATGAAAAACTGTTTTTT. V is TRBV6-5 and J is TRBJ1-4; D not resolved. This CDR3 comprises 16 residues. V was clipped by 5 bases and J by 6 bases, with 19 bases between them. Germline V gene data show CDR1 as MNHEY and CDR2 as SVGAGI.

V gene TRBV7-6 combines with J gene TRBJ2-2; D call uncertain. V dropped 1 base and J dropped 0 bases, with 6 bases sitting between them. The CDR3 sequence is 15 residues long. Looked up from germline, CDR1 is SGHVS and CDR2 is FNYEAQ. The CDR3 DNA follows: TGTGCCAGCAGCTTAGGGGTAGCGAACACCGGGGAGCTGTTTTTT. It specifies CASSLGVANTGELFF.

This clonotype is large (0.1 to 1%) in the sample. V is TRBV29-1 and J is TRBJ2-1; D gene ambiguous. Germline V gene lookup returns CDR1 SQVTM and CDR2 ANQGSEA. The CDR3 length is 14 residues. Trimming stripped 5 bases from V and 0 bases from J, with 11 bases between. CDR3 nucleotides: TGCAGCGTTCCCTCGGACCTCTCCTACAATGAGCAGTTCTTC. This codes for CSVPSDLSYNEQFF.

V usage is TRBV13 and J usage is TRBJ2-1; D is ambiguous. Germline-derived CDR1 and CDR2 are PRHDT and FYEKMQ (reference sequence). The CDR3 runs to 12 residues. The V end was cut by 4 bases, the J end by 9 bases, with 10 bases between. The CDR3 loop is CASSSRWGEQFF. CDR3 in DNA: TGTGCCAGCAGCTCTAGGTGGGGTGAGCAGTTCTTC.

The chain couples TRBV7-2 to TRBJ2-7, with D possibly being TRBD1 (6 bases). The CDR3 spans 14 residues. CDR1 and CDR2 (germline): SGHTA, FQGNSA. The V end was cut by 5 bases, the J end by 5 bases, with 16 bases between. The CDR3 protein is CASSRTGTANEQYF. The CDR3 bases are TGTGCCAGCAGCCGAACAGGGACGGCGAACGAGCAGTACTTC.

The rearrangement joins TRBV19 to TRBJ2-1; possible D gene TRBD1, 5 bases. Germline V lookup: CDR1 LNHDA, CDR2 SQIVND (reference sequence). The CDR3 sequence is 14 residues long. Between the trimmed V and J ends, which lost 4 bases and 6 bases, there was a span of 13 bases. The CDR3 DNA reads as TGTGCCAGTAGTACAAGCAGGGCTAGCAATGAGCAGTTCTTC. Protein: CASSTSRASNEQFF.

This clonotype turned up a few times. The chain has TRBV6-5 and TRBJ2-2; TRBD1 agrees at 8 bases. This CDR3 region has 15 residues. Germline V CDR1 and CDR2: MNHEY, SVGAGI. V lost 6 bases and J lost 5; bases outside the gene matches: 8. CDR3 sequence (DNA): TGTGCCAGCAGATCAGGACAGGGAGGAACCGGGGAGCTGTTTTTT. Its protein is CASRSGQGGTGELFF.

The chain has TRBV10-3 and TRBJ2-5; TRBD1 might be the D (6 bases). The CDR3 runs to 15 residues. Trimming took 6 bases from V and 1 from J, leaving 15 bases between them. Germline V gives CDR1 ENHRY, CDR2 SYGVKD. CDR3 nucleotide sequence: TGTGCCATCAGCCGGGAAACAGGGATCCAAGAGACCCAGTACTTC. It codes for CAISRETGIQETQYF.

This clonotype is labeled large. This chain connects TRBV29-1 to TRBJ2-3; D unclear. V was shortened by 5 bases and J by 0 bases, with 12 bases between the two germline ends. Looked up from germline, CDR1 is SQVTM and CDR2 is ANQGSEA. This CDR3 is 14 amino acids long. The CDR3, as DNA: TGCAGCGTTAAGGGCCCCCTTAGCACAGATACGCAGTATTTT. Translating it yields CSVKGPLSTDTQYF.

The V gene is TRBV18, the J gene TRBJ2-7; D call uncertain. The germline CDR1 and CDR2 sequences are KGHSH and LQKENI. The V end lost 9 bases, the J end lost 2 bases, and 17 bases lay between the germline ends. The CDR3 consists of 14 residues. In nucleotides, the CDR3 is TGTGCCAGTTCGCCCGGCCGACAAACCTACGAGCAGTACTTC. Translation gives CASSPGRQTYEQYF.

This chain connects TRBV20-1 to TRBJ1-6; no reliable D call. Looked up from germline, CDR1 is DFQATT and CDR2 is SNEGSKA (reference sequence). The CDR3 runs 15 residues. CDR3 DNA sequence: TGCAGCACTATGGGAGCTAGCTCCTATAATTCACCCCTCCACTTT. This sequence encodes CSTMGASSYNSPLHF.

The rearrangement joins TRBV7-6 to TRBJ1-3; TRBD1 aligns across 7 bases. CDR1 is SGHVS, CDR2 FNYEAQ, per germline. The trim removed 4 bases at V and 2 bases at J, leaving 5 bases unmatched. This CDR3 spans 15 amino acids. The CDR3 loop is CASSSRQGPGNTIYF. The DNA of the CDR3 is TGTGCCAGCAGCTCCCGACAGGGACCTGGAAACACCATATATTTT.

The genes are TRBV11-1 and TRBJ2-5; 9 bases match TRBD2. This CDR3 contains 16 residues. Unmatched junction bases numbered 8, after V lost 2 bases and J lost 4 bases. Germline V lookup: CDR1 SGHAT, CDR2 FQDESV (reference sequence). This CDR3 is CASSLSLAGRRETQYF. In DNA form, the CDR3 reads TGTGCCAGCAGCTTATCGCTAGCGGGAAGAAGAGAGACCCAGTACTTC.

The genes are TRBV6-1 and TRBJ1-2; 10 nucleotides agree with TRBD1. Germline values: CDR1 MNHNS, CDR2 SASEGT. The trim removed 10 bases at V and 6 bases at J, leaving 11 bases unmatched. The CDR3 covers 14 residues. The CDR3 DNA reads as TGTGCCACCAAAGCTACGACAGGGGGCAATGGCTACACCTTC. Its translation: CATKATTGGNGYTF.

This clonotype is deemed medium-sized. The J gene is TRBJ2-1, the V gene TRBV27; the D is unclear. The CDR3 is 11 amino acids. V lost 7 bases and J 4 bases, leaving 5 bases between the germline ends. Germline assignment: CDR1 MNHEY and CDR2 SMNVEV (reference sequence). The CDR3 sequence: CASKGYNEQFF. The DNA for the CDR3 is TGTGCCAGCAAGGGTTACAATGAGCAGTTCTTC.

In its sample, this clonotype was seen a few times. The chain is built from TRBV15 and TRBJ2-7, with TRBD1 matching 9 bases. Germline V gene sequence: CDR1 LNHNV, CDR2 YYDKDF (reference sequence). V trimming: 0 bases; J trimming: 9 bases; junction bases outside the gene matches: 9. There are 15 residues in the CDR3. The CDR3 protein is CATSRDLTGGIAQYF. The CDR3 DNA follows: TGTGCCACCAGCAGAGATTTGACAGGGGGAATAGCGCAGTACTTC.

The V call is TRBV12-3 or TRBV12-4, the J call TRBJ2-2; 7 bases are a match to TRBD1. Losses at the gene ends were 2 bases for V and 5 bases for J; bases not matched to a gene: 5. CDR3 length: 15 residues. The DNA for the CDR3 is TGTGCCAGCAGTTTAAAACAGGGGTTGACCGGGGAGCTGTTTTTT. This encodes CASSLKQGLTGELFF.

J is TRBJ1-5 and V is TRBV6-5, with D unclear. Germline CDR1 and CDR2: MNHEY and SVGAGI. This CDR3 has 17 residues. V shed 7 bases and J shed 2 bases, with 21 bases lying between them. The CDR3 sequence is CASISEYSNHRNQPQHF. The CDR3, as DNA: TGTGCCAGCATATCGGAGTACAGTAATCATCGCAATCAGCCCCAGCATTTT.

In this sample, this clonotype turned up a few times. The chain is built from TRBV5-6 and TRBJ2-1; 7 nucleotides agree with TRBD2. The V gene end was trimmed by 3 bases and the J gene end by 0 bases; junction bases not matched to a gene: 3. In germline, CDR1 is SGHDT, CDR2 YYEEEE. The CDR3 is 15 amino acids. This CDR3 reads CASSSTSDSYNEQFF. As DNA, the CDR3 is TGTGCCAGCAGCTCTACTAGCGACTCCTACAATGAGCAGTTCTTC.

The chain employs TRBV6-2 or TRBV6-3 and TRBJ1-5; tentative D call: TRBD1 (5 bases). CDR3 length: 12 residues. CDR1 is MNHEY and CDR2 is SVGEGT in the germline V gene. Trimming cost V 7 bases and J 6 bases, with 10 bases left between them. The CDR3 sequence: CASTEGPQPQHF. CDR3 nucleotides: TGTGCCAGCACCGAGGGGCCTCAGCCCCAGCATTTT.

J is TRBJ2-1 and V is TRBV15; D remains unclear. The CDR3 has 13 amino acids. Germline V gene lookup returns CDR1 LNHNV and CDR2 YYDKDF (reference sequence). V lost 1 base, J lost 2 bases, and 3 bases lay in between. The CDR3 coding sequence is TGTGCCACCAGCAGAGTGCCCTACAATGAGCAGTTCTTC. The encoded protein is CATSRVPYNEQFF.

CDR3 nucleotide sequence: TGTGCCAGTCGGTCGGCCTACGAGCAGTACTTC. Encoded protein: CASRSAYEQYF. This chain uses TRBV6-5 with TRBJ2-7; D ambiguous. The V end lost 9 bases, the J end lost 2 bases, and 8 bases lay between the germline ends. CDR1 is MNHEY, CDR2 SVGAGI, per germline. CDR3 length equals 11 residues.

The chain uses TRBV20-1 and TRBJ1-2; 10 bases align to TRBD1. V trimming: 2 bases; J trimming: 4 bases; junction bases outside the gene matches: 7. Germline loops: CDR1 DFQATT, CDR2 SNEGSKA (reference sequence). The CDR3 contains 15 residues. In DNA, the CDR3 is TGCAGTGCTAGAAGTAGACAGGGGGCTTTCTATGGCTACACCTTC. This translates into CSARSRQGAFYGYTF.

This clonotype has more than one count but fewer than ten. This rearrangement joins TRBV5-4 to TRBJ2-7, with 7 positions matching TRBD1. The J segment lost 6 bases and the V segment lost 3 bases, leaving 15 bases of the junction unmatched. Germline V gives CDR1 SGHNT, CDR2 YYREEE (reference sequence). This CDR3 has 16 residues. The CDR3: CASSWYPKGASGEQYF. Written as DNA, the CDR3 is TGTGCCAGCAGCTGGTATCCAAAGGGGGCAAGTGGCGAGCAGTACTTC.

This clonotype has only a few counts. The chain links TRBV11-1 to TRBJ2-2; 14 bases align to TRBD2. After removal of 5 bases from V and 1 base from J, the junction contained 12 bases not matched to a gene. CDR1 is SGHAT, CDR2 FQDESV, per germline (reference sequence). The CDR3 totals 20 residues. The CDR3: CASSPPLGTSGRGNTGELFF. DNA for the CDR3: TGTGCCAGCAGCCCGCCCCTCGGGACTAGCGGGAGAGGGAACACCGGGGAGCTGTTTTTT.

By share, this clonotype ranks as medium-sized. The CDR3 region is CSGSRGGVSTDTQYF. The CDR3 DNA follows: TGCAGCGGGTCCCGAGGGGGCGTTAGCACAGATACGCAGTATTTT. The chain couples TRBV29-1 to TRBJ2-3; 7 bases align to TRBD1. This CDR3 comprises 15 residues. V was pared by 7 bases and J by 0 bases, with 10 bases of the junction left unmatched. Germline V CDR1 and CDR2: SQVTM, ANQGSEA.

This clonotype has a single count. The CDR3 protein is CASSSDRGNEQYF. Here the CDR3 DNA reads TGTGCCAGCAGCTCCGACAGGGGGAACGAGCAGTACTTC. The rearrangement uses TRBV7-2 and TRBJ2-7; the match to TRBD1 covers 9 bases. The CDR3 totals 13 residues. Trimming removed 4 bases from V and 5 bases from J; junction bases left unmatched: 3. Per germline, CDR1 SGHTA and CDR2 FQGNSA.

This chain links TRBV7-6 with TRBJ2-7; D is unresolved. CDR1 is SGHVS and CDR2 is FNYEAQ in the germline V gene. Trimming pared 6 bases from V and 4 bases from J, leaving 19 bases between. The CDR3 consists of 15 residues. The CDR3 DNA sequence: TGTGCCAGCAGTCACGAGGTTGGGCCCCATTACGAGCAGTACTTC. Residues: CASSHEVGPHYEQYF.

CDR3 sequence (DNA): TGTGCCACCAGCAGAGATTCGGGCAGAATCCCTGAAGCTTTCTTT. It encodes CATSRDSGRIPEAFF. The genes are TRBV15 and TRBJ1-1, with no clear D. V lost 0 bases and J lost 6, with 14 bases in between. Germline V lookup: CDR1 LNHNV, CDR2 YYDKDF (reference sequence). The CDR3 has 15 residues.

This chain connects TRBV10-3 to TRBJ2-3; D perhaps matches TRBD2 (8 bases). The germline gives CDR1 ENHRY, CDR2 SYGVKD. The CDR3 covers 15 residues. Trimming took 3 bases from V and 3 from J, leaving 13 bases between them. In DNA form, the CDR3 reads TGTGCCATCAGTGAAGGGGGCGGGGGGACAGATACGCAGTATTTT. It encodes CAISEGGGGTDTQYF.

By share, this clonotype counts as medium-sized. V usage is TRBV29-1 and J usage is TRBJ1-2; D unresolved. The V gene lost 4 bases and the J gene lost 7 bases, with 13 bases spanning the gap. This CDR3 comprises 12 residues. Germline CDR1 SQVTM, CDR2 ANQGSEA. The CDR3 DNA is TGCAGCGTTGCTGGGGTAATCGGTGGCTACACCTTC. Translation gives CSVAGVIGGYTF.

The chain joins TRBV5-1 to TRBJ1-3; no reliable D call. V gave up 5 bases and J gave up 7 bases, with 16 bases separating them. The CDR3 length is 14 residues. CDR1 is SGHRS and CDR2 is YFSETQ in the germline V gene. The CDR3 is CASRTTYQSNTIYF. The CDR3 bases are TGCGCCAGCAGGACCACCTACCAGTCCAACACCATATATTTT.